This TCR beta chain was recorded in a study of blood T cell repertoires in COVID-19. Background on the study: PBMCs, B-cell-depleted T cells, or T cells were the source of the cDNA or gDNA that made up the material.

The CDR3 spans 13 residues. From germline, CDR1 is MGHDK and CDR2 SYGVNS. V shed 6 bases and J shed 4 bases, with 12 bases lying between them. In the original workflow: The authors estimated nucleated cell counts from reference gene primer amplification. The repertoire was sequenced with immunoSEQ multiplex PCR; TCRdb's copy has only in-frame clones and lacks some. That table is the source of V, J and clone size, and D and trimming were worked out from the DNA. This sample yields some 300,000 clones, of which 75% to 90% are seen a single time; over 5.5% belongs to the top ten. Followed over time, Seattle patients had been enrolled while infection was active.

V gene TRBV25-1 combines with J gene TRBJ2-5; D perhaps matches TRBD2 (7 bases). The TCR comes from a woman aged 45-65 years with COVID-19, enrolled during active disease. The sequencing sample was made of peripheral blood. CDR3 bases: TGTGCCAGCAGCGTAGGGGGGGGAGAGACCCAGTACTTC. Translating it yields CASSVGGGETQYF.